The T cell receptor (beta chain) under discussion was sequenced for a study of T cells in women clearing cervical HPV infection. The trim removed 4 bases at V and 3 bases at J, leaving 5 bases unmatched. Looked up from germline, CDR1 is SGHTA and CDR2 is FQGNSA. This CDR3 region has 14 residues. Notes on this clone: The read terminates 3 residues ahead of where the CDR3 ends, so the germline J gene completes it.

Method: immunoSEQ multiplex PCR; TCRdb's copy keeps in-frame clones and lacks some. There are 30,000 to 35,000 clones in the sample, with approximately 6.8% held by the top ten. The sequenced sample consisted of blood buffy coat. The V call is TRBV7-2, the J call TRBJ1-2, with TRBD1 identical over 7 bases. The origin of this receptor is a woman aged 18 to 75 with a cervical HPV16 infection that either progressed to CIN3+ or cleared (not recorded which). CDR3 residues: CASSSTGVDYGYTF. The part of the CDR3 DNA that was read is TGTGCCAGCAGCTCTACAGGGGTGGACTATGGC.